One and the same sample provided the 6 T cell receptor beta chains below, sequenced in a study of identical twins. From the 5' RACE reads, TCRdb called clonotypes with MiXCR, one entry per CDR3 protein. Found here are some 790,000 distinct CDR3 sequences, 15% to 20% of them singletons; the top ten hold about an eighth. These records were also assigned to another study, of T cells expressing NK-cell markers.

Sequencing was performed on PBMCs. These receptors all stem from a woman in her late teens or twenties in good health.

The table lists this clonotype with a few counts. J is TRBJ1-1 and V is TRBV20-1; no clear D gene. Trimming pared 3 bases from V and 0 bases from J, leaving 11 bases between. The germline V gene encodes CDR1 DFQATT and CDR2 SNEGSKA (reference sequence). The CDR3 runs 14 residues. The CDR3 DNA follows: TGCAGTGCTAGCCGCCGAGCAATGAACACTGAAGCTTTCTTT. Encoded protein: CSASRRAMNTEAFF.

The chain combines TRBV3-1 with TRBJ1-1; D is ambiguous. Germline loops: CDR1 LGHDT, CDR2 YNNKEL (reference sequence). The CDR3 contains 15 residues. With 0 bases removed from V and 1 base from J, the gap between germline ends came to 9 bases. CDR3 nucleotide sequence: TGTGCCAGCAGCCAAGACGTGGGGAAGAACACTGAAGCTTTCTTT. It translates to CASSQDVGKNTEAFF. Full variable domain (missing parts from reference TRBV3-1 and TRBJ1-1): DTAVSQTPKYLVTQMGNDKSIKCEQNLGHDTMYWYKQDSKKFLKIMFSYNNKELIINETVPNRFSPKSPDKAHLNLHINSLELGDSAVYFCASSQDVGKNTEAFFGQGTRLTVV.

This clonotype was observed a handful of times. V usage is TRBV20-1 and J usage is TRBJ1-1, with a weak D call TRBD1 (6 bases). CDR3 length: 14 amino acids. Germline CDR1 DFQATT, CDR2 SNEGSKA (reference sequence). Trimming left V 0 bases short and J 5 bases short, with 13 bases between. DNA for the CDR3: TGCAGTGCTAGAGAGGGCGGGGGCGTAACTGAAGCTTTCTTT. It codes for CSAREGGGVTEAFF.

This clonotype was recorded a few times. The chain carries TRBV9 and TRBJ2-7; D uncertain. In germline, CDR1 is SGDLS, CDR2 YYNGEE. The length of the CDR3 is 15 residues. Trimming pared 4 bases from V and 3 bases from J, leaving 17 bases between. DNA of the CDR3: TGTGCCAGCAGCTCGTCTCCCTCGGGTAGCTACGAGCAGTACTTC. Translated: CASSSSPSGSYEQYF.

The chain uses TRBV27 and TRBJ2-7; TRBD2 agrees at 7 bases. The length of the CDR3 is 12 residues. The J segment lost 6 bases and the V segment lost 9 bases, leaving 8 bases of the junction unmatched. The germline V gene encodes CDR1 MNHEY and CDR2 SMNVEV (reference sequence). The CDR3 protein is CASKAGQGEQYF. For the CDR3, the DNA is TGTGCCAGTAAAGCGGGGCAAGGCGAGCAGTACTTC.

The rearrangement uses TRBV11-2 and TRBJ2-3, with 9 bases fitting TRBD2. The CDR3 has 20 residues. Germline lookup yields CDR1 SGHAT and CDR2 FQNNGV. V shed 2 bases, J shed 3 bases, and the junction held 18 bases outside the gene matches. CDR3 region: CASSLKRGASGTTYTDTQYF. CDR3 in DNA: TGTGCCAGCAGCTTAAAGAGGGGGGCTAGCGGGACAACTTATACAGATACGCAGTATTTT.